This TCR beta chain appears in the sequencing data of a study of long-term antiretroviral therapy in people with HIV. Germline V CDR1 and CDR2: SEHNR, FQNEAQ (reference sequence). Trimming pared 5 bases from V and 0 bases from J, leaving 10 bases between. This CDR3 has 14 amino acids. Assay version v3.0 of immunoSEQ was used, and it was run at survey level. Clones were read by immunoSEQ multiplex PCR, and TCRdb kept only the in-frame ones, dropping some. The sample lists approximately 15,000 clones, around 83% seen once, with 18% in the top ten. The study's findings and limits: Post-ART diversity increased but stayed below transplant donor controls. Clonotypes expanded prior to ART showed repertoire dominance at all sampled time points.

Until DNA extraction, the samples held between about 0.9-11 million cryopreserved PBMC. As regards this clone: What it recognizes is unknown.

The input for sequencing was unsorted PBMCs, taken just before starting antiretroviral therapy. This sequence originates from a man in his forties with HIV. The chain recombines TRBV7-9 with TRBJ1-2; a possible D gene is TRBD1 (6 bases). CDR3 DNA: TGTGCCAGCAGCCCGGACAGATCTAACTATGGCTACACCTTC. Translating it yields CASSPDRSNYGYTF.